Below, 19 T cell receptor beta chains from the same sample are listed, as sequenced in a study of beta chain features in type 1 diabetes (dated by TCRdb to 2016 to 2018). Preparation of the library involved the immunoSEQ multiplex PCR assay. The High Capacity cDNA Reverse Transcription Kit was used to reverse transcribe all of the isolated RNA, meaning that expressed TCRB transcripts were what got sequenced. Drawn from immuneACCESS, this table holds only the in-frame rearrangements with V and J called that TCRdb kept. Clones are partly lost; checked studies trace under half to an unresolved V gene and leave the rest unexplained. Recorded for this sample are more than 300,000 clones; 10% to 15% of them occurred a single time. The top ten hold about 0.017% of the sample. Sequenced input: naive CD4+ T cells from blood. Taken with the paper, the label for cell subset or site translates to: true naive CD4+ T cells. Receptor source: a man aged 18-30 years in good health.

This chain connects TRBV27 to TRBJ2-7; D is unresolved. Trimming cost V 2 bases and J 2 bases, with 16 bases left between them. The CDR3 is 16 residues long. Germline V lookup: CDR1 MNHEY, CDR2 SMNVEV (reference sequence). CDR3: CASSLAIRPYPYEQYF. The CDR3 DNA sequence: TGTGCCAGCAGTTTAGCGATCAGGCCTTACCCCTACGAGCAGTACTTC.

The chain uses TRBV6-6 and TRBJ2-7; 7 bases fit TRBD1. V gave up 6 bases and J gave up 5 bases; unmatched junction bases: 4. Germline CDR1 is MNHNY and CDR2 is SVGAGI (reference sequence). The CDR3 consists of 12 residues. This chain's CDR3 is CASRRGPDEQYF. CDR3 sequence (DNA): TGTGCCAGCAGGAGGGGGCCGGACGAGCAGTACTTC.

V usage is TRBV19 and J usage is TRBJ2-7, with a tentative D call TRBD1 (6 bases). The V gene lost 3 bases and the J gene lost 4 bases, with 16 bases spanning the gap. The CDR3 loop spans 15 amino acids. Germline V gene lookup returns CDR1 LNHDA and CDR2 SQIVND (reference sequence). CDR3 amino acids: CASSMAAQGWYEQYF. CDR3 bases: TGTGCCAGTAGTATGGCGGCCCAGGGGTGGTACGAGCAGTACTTC.

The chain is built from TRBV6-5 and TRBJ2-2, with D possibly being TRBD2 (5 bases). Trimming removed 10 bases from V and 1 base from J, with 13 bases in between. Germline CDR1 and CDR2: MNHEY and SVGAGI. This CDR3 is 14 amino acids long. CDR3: CAIRFRGNTGELFF. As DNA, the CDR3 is TGTGCCATACGTTTCCGGGGGAACACCGGGGAGCTGTTTTTT.

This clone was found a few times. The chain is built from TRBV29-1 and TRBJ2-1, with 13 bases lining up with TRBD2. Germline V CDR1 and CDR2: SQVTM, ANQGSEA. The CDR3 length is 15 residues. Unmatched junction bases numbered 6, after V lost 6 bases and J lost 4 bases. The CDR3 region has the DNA TGCAGCGTAGCTGGGACTAGCGGGAATTACAATGAGCAGTTCTTC. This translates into CSVAGTSGNYNEQFF.

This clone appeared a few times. CDR3 protein: CASSLDGTATREQYF. The DNA of the CDR3 is TGTGCCAGCAGCTTAGACGGAACTGCCACGCGGGAGCAGTACTTC. The gene calls are TRBV7-2 and TRBJ2-7; the D is unclear. The CDR3 is 15 residues long. V was trimmed by 1 base and J by 7 bases, leaving 17 bases between them. Germline-derived CDR1 and CDR2 are SGHTA and FQGNSA.

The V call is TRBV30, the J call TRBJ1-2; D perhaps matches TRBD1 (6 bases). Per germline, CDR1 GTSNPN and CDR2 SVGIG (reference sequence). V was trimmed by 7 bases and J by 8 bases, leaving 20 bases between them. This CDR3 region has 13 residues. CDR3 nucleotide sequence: TGTGCCTTCAAATCCAGGGGCCCGGGGGGCTACACCTTC. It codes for CAFKSRGPGGYTF.

The chain's CDR3 is CASSSWTVPNEQFF. Written as DNA, the CDR3 is TGTGCCAGCAGTTCATGGACAGTGCCCAATGAGCAGTTCTTC. The chain combines TRBV27 with TRBJ2-1, with D possibly TRBD1 on 6 matching bases. V was trimmed by 4 bases and J by 6 bases, leaving 13 bases between them. CDR1 is MNHEY, CDR2 SMNVEV, per germline (reference sequence). This CDR3 spans 14 amino acids.

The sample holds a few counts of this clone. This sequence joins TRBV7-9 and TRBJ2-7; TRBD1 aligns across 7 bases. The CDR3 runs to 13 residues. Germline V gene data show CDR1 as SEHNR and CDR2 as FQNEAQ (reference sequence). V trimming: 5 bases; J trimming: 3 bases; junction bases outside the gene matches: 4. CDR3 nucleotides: TGTGCCAGCAGCGGACAGGCGGTCTACGAGCAGTACTTC. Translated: CASSGQAVYEQYF.

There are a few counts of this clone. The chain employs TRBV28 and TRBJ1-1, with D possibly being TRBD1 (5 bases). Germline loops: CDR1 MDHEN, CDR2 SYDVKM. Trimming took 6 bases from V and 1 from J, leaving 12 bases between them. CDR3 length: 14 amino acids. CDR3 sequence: CASSSRDWNTEAFF. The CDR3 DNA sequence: TGTGCCAGCAGCTCGAGGGACTGGAACACTGAAGCTTTCTTT.

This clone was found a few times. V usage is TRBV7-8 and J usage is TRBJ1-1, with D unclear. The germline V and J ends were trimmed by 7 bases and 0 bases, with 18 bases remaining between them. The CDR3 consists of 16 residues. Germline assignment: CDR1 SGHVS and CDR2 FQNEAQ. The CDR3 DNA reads TGTGCCAGCAACAGAATTATCACAACAGTGAACACTGAAGCTTTCTTT. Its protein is CASNRIITTVNTEAFF. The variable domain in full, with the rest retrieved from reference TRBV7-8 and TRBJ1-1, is GAGVSQSPRYKVAKRGQDVALRCDPISGHVSLFWYQQALGQGPEFLTYFQNEAQLDKSGLPSDRFFAERPEGSVSTLKIQRTQQEDSAVYLCASNRIITTVNTEAFFGQGTRLTVV.

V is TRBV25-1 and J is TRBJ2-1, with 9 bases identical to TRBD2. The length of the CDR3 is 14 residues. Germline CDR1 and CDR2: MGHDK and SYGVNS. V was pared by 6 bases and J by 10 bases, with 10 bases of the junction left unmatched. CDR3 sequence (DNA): TGTGCCAGCAGCAGTAGCGGGAGAACTCACGAGCAGTTCTTC. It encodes CASSSSGRTHEQFF.

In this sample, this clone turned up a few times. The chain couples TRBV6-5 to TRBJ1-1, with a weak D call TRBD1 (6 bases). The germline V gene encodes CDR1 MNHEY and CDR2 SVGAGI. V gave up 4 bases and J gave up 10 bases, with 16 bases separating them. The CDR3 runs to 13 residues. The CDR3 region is CASSFRTAGRAFF. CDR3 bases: TGTGCCAGCAGTTTTCGGACAGCGGGGCGAGCTTTCTTT.

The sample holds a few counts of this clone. In nucleotides, the CDR3 is TGTGCCAGCAGCCTGGGTACCGCGGGGGAAAAACTGTTTTTT. Amino acids: CASSLGTAGEKLFF. The gene calls are TRBV7-9 and TRBJ1-4; no clear D gene. V lost 5 bases and J 8 bases, leaving 15 bases between the germline ends. Germline V gives CDR1 SEHNR, CDR2 FQNEAQ (reference sequence). The CDR3 loop spans 14 amino acids.

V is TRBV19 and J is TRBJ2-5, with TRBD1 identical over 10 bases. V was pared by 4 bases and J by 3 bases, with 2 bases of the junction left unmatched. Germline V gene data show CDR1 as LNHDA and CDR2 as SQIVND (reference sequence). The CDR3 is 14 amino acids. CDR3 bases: TGTGCCAGTAGTAAGGACAGGGGGGAAGAGACCCAGTACTTC. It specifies CASSKDRGEETQYF.

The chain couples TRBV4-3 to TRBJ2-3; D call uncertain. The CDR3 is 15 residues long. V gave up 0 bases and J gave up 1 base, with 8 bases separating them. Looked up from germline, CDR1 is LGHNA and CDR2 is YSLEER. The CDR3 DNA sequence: TGCGCCAGCAGCCAAGATCTTCCCGGCACAGATACGCAGTATTTT. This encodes CASSQDLPGTDTQYF.

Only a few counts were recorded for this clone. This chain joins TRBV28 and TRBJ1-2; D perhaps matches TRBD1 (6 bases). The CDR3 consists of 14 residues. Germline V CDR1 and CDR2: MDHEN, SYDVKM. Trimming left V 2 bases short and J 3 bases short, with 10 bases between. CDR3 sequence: CASSLLGQYYGYTF. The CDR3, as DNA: TGTGCCAGCAGTTTACTCGGACAGTACTATGGCTACACCTTC.

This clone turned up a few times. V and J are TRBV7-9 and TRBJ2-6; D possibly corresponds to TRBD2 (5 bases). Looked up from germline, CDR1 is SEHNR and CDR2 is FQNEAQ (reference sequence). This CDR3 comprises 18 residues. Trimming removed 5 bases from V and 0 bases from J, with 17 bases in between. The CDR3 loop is CASSTRLPSDSGANVLTF. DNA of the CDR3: TGTGCCAGCAGCACTAGACTCCCGAGTGACTCTGGGGCCAACGTCCTGACTTTC.

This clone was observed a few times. Here the CDR3 DNA reads TGTGCCAGCTCATTACAGGGGGAAGAGACCCAGTACTTC. This gives the protein CASSLQGEETQYF. The chain recombines TRBV18 with TRBJ2-5; 8 nucleotides line up with TRBD1. This CDR3 spans 13 amino acids. V trimming: 5 bases; J trimming: 3 bases; junction bases outside the gene matches: 2. Germline CDR1 KGHSH, CDR2 LQKENI.